This T cell receptor beta chain is from a study of cytomegalovirus exposure and HLA in healthy donors. It was with 60 Vbeta and 13 Jbeta primers that the PCR ran. The assay was immunoSEQ multiplex PCR, and TCRdb's table has in-frame clones only and misses some. The top ten clones hold about 8% of a sample with 90,000 to 120,000 clones, around four fifths of them seen once. V lost 1 base, J lost 5 bases, and 8 bases stayed unmatched. CDR1 is LNHNV and CDR2 is YYDKDF in the germline V gene (reference sequence). This CDR3 is 16 amino acids long. This TCR was recovered from a man younger than 45 in good health and CMV-seronegative. The chain is built from TRBV15 and TRBJ1-1; 9 bases are a match to TRBD1. The sequenced sample was PBMCs. The CDR3 DNA reads as TGTGCCACCAGCAGAGGGGACAGGGCGGGAGAGACTGAAGCTTTCTTT. It is translated as CATSRGDRAGETEAFF.